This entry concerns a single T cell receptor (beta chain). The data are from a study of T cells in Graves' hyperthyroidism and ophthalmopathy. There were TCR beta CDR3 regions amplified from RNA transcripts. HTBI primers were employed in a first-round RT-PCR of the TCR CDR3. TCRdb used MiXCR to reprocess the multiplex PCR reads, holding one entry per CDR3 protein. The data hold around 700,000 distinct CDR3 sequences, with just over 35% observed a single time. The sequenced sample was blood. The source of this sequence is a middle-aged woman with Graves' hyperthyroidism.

The DNA for the CDR3 is TGTGCCAGCTCACTCCCACAGGGGGCGCCTAACGAGCAGTACTTC. It encodes CASSLPQGAPNEQYF. The genes are TRBV2 and TRBJ2-7, with 9 bases lining up with TRBD1. The germline V gene has CDR1 SNHLY and CDR2 FYNNEI. The CDR3 sequence is 15 residues long. Unmatched junction bases numbered 13, after V lost 8 bases and J lost 5 bases.